This passage covers 29 T cell receptor beta chains from one sample sequenced in a study of blood T cell repertoires in COVID-19. Sequencing used immunoSEQ multiplex PCR; TCRdb keeps in-frame clones, though not all of them. The sample has approximately 170,000 clones, 70% to 85% seen once. Sequenced material: peripheral blood. The receptors stem from a woman in her forties or fifties with acute or convalescent COVID-19.

The chain's CDR3 is CASSQRLAGGEGTQYF. As DNA, the CDR3 is TGTGCCAGCAGCCAGAGACTAGCGGGAGGGGAAGGGACCCAGTACTTC. The chain has TRBV28 and TRBJ2-5, with 14 bases lining up with TRBD2. The CDR3 spans 16 residues. Germline V gives CDR1 MDHEN, CDR2 SYDVKM. The ends lost 6 bases at V and 7 bases at J; junction bases unmatched: 10.

This chain uses TRBV19 with TRBJ1-4; 9 bases align to TRBD1. Germline V gene data show CDR1 as LNHDA and CDR2 as SQIVND (reference sequence). The CDR3 is 16 amino acids. V gave up 3 bases and J gave up 8 bases; unmatched junction bases: 10. CDR3 DNA sequence: TGTGCCAGTAGTATTACTGGGACAGGGTATACGGAAAAACTGTTTTTT. Its translation: CASSITGTGYTEKLFF. Supplemented by reference TRBV19 and TRBJ1-4, the full variable domain reads DGGITQSPKYLFRKEGQNVTLSCEQNLNHDAMYWYRQDPGQGLRLIYYSQIVNDFQKGDIAEGYSVSREKKESFPLTVTSAQKNPTAFYLCASSITGTGYTEKLFFGSGTQLSVL.

The V gene is TRBV6-6, the J gene TRBJ2-5, with TRBD2 identical over 13 bases. The CDR3 extends over 14 amino acids. V gave up 10 bases and J gave up 5 bases; unmatched junction bases: 7. CDR1 MNHNY and CDR2 SVGAGI come from the germline V gene (reference sequence). The CDR3: CATTGTSGTETQYF. CDR3 in DNA: TGTGCCACCACCGGGACTAGCGGGACGGAGACCCAGTACTTC.

This clone was recorded a few times. The chain employs TRBV28 and TRBJ1-3; 8 bases are shared with TRBD1. V shed 2 bases, J shed 0 bases, and the junction held 9 bases outside the gene matches. The V gene's germline CDR1 is MDHEN and CDR2 SYDVKM. The CDR3 length is 18 residues. The chain's CDR3 is CASSLGGRGRSSGNTIYF. The CDR3 region has the DNA TGTGCCAGCAGTTTAGGCGGCAGGGGGCGAAGCTCTGGAAACACCATATATTTT.

This chain joins TRBV18 and TRBJ1-1, with 10 nucleotides matching TRBD1. The J segment lost 3 bases and the V segment lost 1 base, leaving 8 bases of the junction unmatched. The CDR3 totals 17 residues. Germline V gene lookup returns CDR1 KGHSH and CDR2 LQKENI. The CDR3 region is CASSPLPAGTGDTEAFF. In nucleotides, the CDR3 is TGTGCCAGCTCACCACTCCCTGCCGGGACAGGGGACACTGAAGCTTTCTTT.

The chain is built from TRBV7-6 and TRBJ1-3, with D possibly matching TRBD1 (6 bases). The CDR3 consists of 16 residues. Trimming removed 6 bases from V and 0 bases from J, with 15 bases in between. In germline, CDR1 is SGHVS, CDR2 FNYEAQ. The CDR3 loop reads CASSSGTLSSGNTIYF. The CDR3 DNA reads as TGTGCCAGCAGTTCCGGGACACTCAGCTCTGGAAACACCATATATTTT.

The chain uses TRBV4-2 and TRBJ2-1; D unclear. The CDR3 is 12 residues long. V shed 2 bases and J shed 4 bases, with 3 bases lying between them. In germline, CDR1 is LGHNA, CDR2 YNFKEQ. The DNA for the CDR3 is TGTGCCAGCAGCCAACAGTACAATGAGCAGTTCTTC. This translates into CASSQQYNEQFF.

The chain joins TRBV2 to TRBJ1-1, with D unclear. The CDR3 has 15 amino acids. Between the trimmed V and J ends, which lost 4 bases and 6 bases, there was a span of 18 bases. Germline CDR1 SNHLY, CDR2 FYNNEI. CDR3 protein: CASSGRPSQSAEAFF. The CDR3 DNA sequence: TGTGCCAGCAGTGGCCGACCCTCGCAAAGCGCTGAAGCTTTCTTT.

J is TRBJ1-1 and V is TRBV9; 11 bases match TRBD1. Germline assignment: CDR1 SGDLS and CDR2 YYNGEE. V lost 3 bases and J lost 2; bases outside the gene matches: 3. The CDR3 is 15 amino acids. This CDR3 reads CASSGGTGGNTEAFF. Written as DNA, the CDR3 is TGTGCCAGCAGCGGAGGGACAGGGGGTAACACTGAAGCTTTCTTT.

This chain links TRBV3-1 (or the pseudogene TRBV3-2) with TRBJ1-1, with a possible D match to TRBD1 (5 bases). V lost 7 bases to trimming and J lost 5 bases, with 14 bases between them. Germline V gene data show CDR1 as LGHDT and CDR2 as YNNKEL (reference sequence). There are 13 residues in the CDR3. The CDR3 DNA reads TGTGCCAGCATCACAACCAGGGAAACTGAAGCTTTCTTT. Residues: CASITTRETEAFF.

The table lists this clone with a few counts. The chain combines TRBV25-1 with TRBJ2-7, with 7 bases lining up with TRBD1. The CDR3 is 12 amino acids. V lost 8 bases, J lost 3 bases, and 4 bases stayed unmatched. Germline CDR1 MGHDK, CDR2 SYGVNS. The CDR3 is CASSGQLYEQYF. CDR3 nucleotide sequence: TGTGCCAGCTCGGGACAGCTCTACGAGCAGTACTTC.

On this clone itself: Other DNA sequences within the sample encode an identical CDR3. The CDR3 loop is CATSRDLGRGQPQHF. CDR3 nucleotides: TGTGCCACCAGCAGAGATCTCGGCAGGGGCCAGCCCCAGCATTTT. The V gene is TRBV15, the J gene TRBJ1-5, with D possibly matching TRBD1 (6 bases). The CDR3 spans 15 residues. The V gene lost 0 bases and the J gene lost 7 bases, with 13 bases spanning the gap. Germline V lookup: CDR1 LNHNV, CDR2 YYDKDF (reference sequence).

The chain has TRBV2 and TRBJ2-7; the D gene is possibly TRBD1 (6 bases). The CDR3 extends over 15 amino acids. Germline V gene lookup returns CDR1 SNHLY and CDR2 FYNNEI. V dropped 4 bases and J dropped 3 bases, with 16 bases sitting between them. The CDR3: CASSGQGQGFYEQYF. CDR3 in DNA: TGTGCCAGCAGTGGGCAGGGGCAAGGTTTCTACGAGCAGTACTTC. The whole variable domain, filled in from reference TRBV2 and TRBJ2-7, reads EPEVTQTPSHQVTQMGQEVILRCVPISNHLYFYWYRQILGQKVEFLVSFYNNEISEKSEIFDDQFSVERPDGSNFTLKIRSTKLEDSAMYFCASSGQGQGFYEQYFGPGTRLTVT.

This clone has only one observation. The V call is TRBV11-3, the J call TRBJ1-6; unclear D gene. The CDR3 consists of 13 residues. Germline V gene data show CDR1 as SGHNT and CDR2 as YENEEA. Trimming pared 0 bases from V and 7 bases from J, leaving 4 bases between. In DNA, the CDR3 is TGTGCCAGCAGCTTAGATCAGAATTCACCCCTCCACTTT. Amino acid sequence: CASSLDQNSPLHF.

The rearrangement links TRBV30 to TRBJ2-3; maybe TRBD2 (5 bases). V gave up 1 base and J gave up 5 bases, with 10 bases separating them. The germline V gene encodes CDR1 GTSNPN and CDR2 SVGIG (reference sequence). This CDR3 region has 13 residues. The CDR3 spells CAWSGLAQDTQYF. The CDR3 nucleotides are TGTGCCTGGAGTGGCCTAGCACAAGATACGCAGTATTTT.

This chain connects TRBV19 to TRBJ1-5, with TRBD1 matching 12 bases. Germline loops: CDR1 LNHDA, CDR2 SQIVND (reference sequence). The CDR3 spans 16 residues. V dropped 4 bases and J dropped 6; count of bases not matched to a gene: 7. CDR3 bases: TGTGCCAGTAGTAGGGCGGGACAGGGGGCCACTCAGCCCCAGCATTTT. Amino acids: CASSRAGQGATQPQHF.

The chain couples TRBV6-4 to TRBJ1-1; unclear D gene. The CDR3 length is 15 residues. Trimming removed 5 bases at V and 4 bases at J, with 17 bases between. Germline-derived CDR1 and CDR2 are MRHNA and SNTAGT. The DNA for the CDR3 is TGTGCCAGCAGTAGGAATGGGGAGGTGGGCACTGAAGCTTTCTTT. It translates to CASSRNGEVGTEAFF.

This clone was counted a few times. The chain employs TRBV6-6 and TRBJ1-5, with no clear D. CDR3 length: 14 residues. Germline CDR1 is MNHNY and CDR2 is SVGAGI (reference sequence). With 4 bases removed from V and 0 bases from J, the gap between germline ends came to 7 bases. DNA of the CDR3: TGTGCCAGCAGTTTCGTAATTAGCAATCAGCCCCAGCATTTT. This sequence encodes CASSFVISNQPQHF.

This clone was seen many times. The gene calls are TRBV20-1 and TRBJ1-2; a possible D gene is TRBD1 (6 bases). In germline, CDR1 is DFQATT, CDR2 SNEGSKA (reference sequence). Trimming took off 3 bases at V and 7 bases at J, with 15 bases between the two ends. The CDR3 sequence is 13 residues long. CDR3 amino acids: CSASEKGGSGYTF. CDR3 coding DNA: TGCAGTGCTAGTGAAAAGGGGGGGAGTGGCTACACCTTC.

Only a few counts were recorded for this clone. The gene calls are TRBV19 and TRBJ1-1; 8 bases map to TRBD1. Trimming removed 7 bases from V and 3 bases from J; junction bases left unmatched: 10. This CDR3 contains 15 residues. CDR1 and CDR2 from the germline V gene are LNHDA and SQIVND (reference sequence). The CDR3 here is CASKFQGARDTEAFF. CDR3 DNA: TGTGCCAGTAAGTTCCAGGGGGCTAGGGACACTGAAGCTTTCTTT.

This clone occurred once. The chain employs TRBV19 and TRBJ2-2, with 12 bases aligning to TRBD2. Germline CDR1 and CDR2: LNHDA and SQIVND (reference sequence). With V trimmed by 4 bases and J by 5 bases, 8 bases remained unmatched. CDR3 size: 17 residues. CDR3 loop: CASSTPQGLAGTGELFF. For the CDR3, the DNA is TGTGCCAGTAGTACTCCACAAGGACTAGCGGGGACCGGGGAGCTGTTTTTT.

This clone was seen only once. V and J are TRBV6-5 and TRBJ1-2; D perhaps matches TRBD1 (6 bases). The CDR3 loop spans 11 amino acids. CDR1 is MNHEY and CDR2 is SVGAGI in the germline V gene. V dropped 6 bases and J dropped 8 bases, with 10 bases sitting between them. This CDR3 is CASRGGVGYTF. The CDR3 region has the DNA TGTGCCAGCAGAGGGGGGGTCGGCTACACCTTC.

This chain links TRBV6-2 or TRBV6-3 with TRBJ2-7, with 12 bases identical to TRBD1. The CDR3 sequence is 15 residues long. Germline V gene data show CDR1 as MNHEY and CDR2 as SVGEGT. V lost 5 bases, J lost 6 bases, and 8 bases stayed unmatched. The CDR3 region is CASSRPGTGGGEQYF. For the CDR3, the DNA is TGTGCCAGCAGTCGACCCGGGACAGGGGGCGGCGAGCAGTACTTC.

The genes are TRBV29-1 and TRBJ2-7, with D unresolved. In germline, CDR1 is SQVTM, CDR2 ANQGSEA. Between the trimmed V and J ends, which lost 0 bases and 1 base, there was a span of 4 bases. CDR3 length equals 12 residues. In DNA form, the CDR3 reads TGCAGCGTTGAAGACAGTTCCTACGAGCAGTACTTC. It is translated as CSVEDSSYEQYF.

The chain recombines TRBV5-1 with TRBJ2-7; D not resolved. The CDR3 extends over 14 amino acids. Germline-derived CDR1 and CDR2 are SGHRS and YFSETQ. Trimming cost V 5 bases and J 0 bases, with 12 bases left between them. For the CDR3, the DNA is TGCGCCAGCAGGCCGGGTTCGAGCTCCTACGAGCAGTACTTC. Translation: CASRPGSSSYEQYF.

The gene calls are TRBV12-3 or TRBV12-4 and TRBJ1-5, with D maybe TRBD1 (5 bases). The CDR3 extends over 13 amino acids. Trimming took 2 bases from V and 7 from J, leaving 9 bases between them. In DNA form, the CDR3 reads TGTGCCAGCAGTTTAACGGGGGGGCAGCCCCAGCATTTT. Its translation: CASSLTGGQPQHF.

The chain uses TRBV6-5 and TRBJ2-6; tentative D call: TRBD1 (6 bases). Germline V lookup: CDR1 MNHEY, CDR2 SVGAGI. Trimming cost V 9 bases and J 0 bases, with 12 bases left between them. CDR3 length equals 15 residues. CDR3 nucleotide sequence: TGTGCCAGTAAATCAGGGGACTCTGGGGCCAACGTCCTGACTTTC. Its translation: CASKSGDSGANVLTF.

The chain links TRBV6-5 to TRBJ2-1, with TRBD1 as a possible D gene (5 bases). CDR1 and CDR2 from the germline V gene are MNHEY and SVGAGI. The CDR3 has 15 amino acids. V lost 0 bases to trimming and J lost 4 bases, with 10 bases between them. CDR3 coding DNA: TGTGCCAGCAGTTACTCTCGACAGCCATACAATGAGCAGTTCTTC. Protein: CASSYSRQPYNEQFF.

The genes are TRBV6-5 and TRBJ2-3; TRBD2 agrees at 9 bases. In germline, CDR1 is MNHEY, CDR2 SVGAGI. V was clipped by 0 bases and J by 8 bases; unmatched bases: 3. CDR3 length equals 14 residues. CDR3 protein: CASSYSRTSATQYF. In nucleotides, the CDR3 is TGTGCCAGCAGTTACTCTAGGACTAGCGCTACGCAGTATTTT.